This TCR beta chain was profiled in a study of CD8 T cells in Susac syndrome. When the RNA was reverse transcribed, random hexamers were used with an input of about 0.5 to 1 ug. Multiplex immunoSEQ PCR targeted 54 Vbeta and 13 Jbeta TCR beta segments. TCRdb analysed the immunoSEQ multiplex PCR reads with MiXCR anew, one entry per CDR3 protein. The sample lists 160,000 or so distinct CDR3 sequences, about 95% occurring once. Trimming shortened V by 7 bases and J by 7 bases, and 7 bases separated the two germline ends. This CDR3 comprises 10 residues. CDR1 and CDR2 (germline): SQVTM, ANQGSEA. The chain uses TRBV29-1 and TRBJ1-4; D not resolved. The TCR comes from a human donor with Susac syndrome. The sequenced sample consisted of CD4+ T cells from PBMCs. CDR3 coding DNA: TGCAGCGGCCCCGCTGAAAAACTGTTTTTT. Amino acid sequence: CSGPAEKLFF.